These 14 T cell receptor beta chains originate from one sample sequenced in a study of blood T cells in healthy people across ages. The second PCR ran roughly 6 to 11 cycles with a sample-barcoded 5' primer and J-beta primers. TCRdb processed the 5' RACE reads anew with MiXCR; each CDR3 protein has one entry. Seen here are just under 900,000 distinct CDR3 sequences, more than 25% observed once, and the top ten hold 15% to 20%. The sample was blood. Source of these receptors: a woman of 80 years or more in good health.

Many counts were recorded for this clonotype. The chain carries TRBV9 and TRBJ1-2; weak D call: TRBD1 (6 bases). Germline assignment: CDR1 SGDLS and CDR2 YYNGEE. This CDR3 comprises 14 residues. V dropped 4 bases and J dropped 2 bases, with 12 bases sitting between them. DNA of the CDR3: TGTGCCAGCAGCACCCAGACAGGAAACTATGGCTACACCTTC. Its protein is CASSTQTGNYGYTF. Drawing the rest from reference TRBV9 and TRBJ1-2, the complete variable domain is DSGVTQTPKHLITATGQRVTLRCSPRSGDLSVYWYQQSLDQGLQFLIQYYNGEERAKGNILERFSAQQFPDLHSELNLSSLELGDSALYFCASSTQTGNYGYTFGSGTRLTVV.

This clonotype showed up many times. This sequence joins TRBV5-1 and TRBJ2-1; the D gene is possibly TRBD2 (5 bases). Trimming took off 0 bases at V and 6 bases at J, with 10 bases between the two ends. The CDR3 consists of 14 residues. The germline V gene has CDR1 SGHRS and CDR2 YFSETQ. The CDR3 loop reads CASSLVDSRNEQFF. The CDR3 nucleotides read TGCGCCAGCAGCTTGGTGGACTCCCGCAATGAGCAGTTCTTC.

This clonotype appeared many times. The chain is built from TRBV6-6 and TRBJ2-7; possible D gene TRBD1, 5 bases. The CDR3 has 13 residues. Per the germline V gene, CDR1 is MNHNY and CDR2 is SVGAGI (reference sequence). V lost 5 bases and J lost 7, with 15 bases in between. Here the CDR3 DNA reads TGTGCCAGCAGTCCCTCAGGGTTTGGAGAGCAGTACTTC. This codes for CASSPSGFGEQYF.

The J gene is TRBJ2-2, the V gene TRBV6-6; weak D call: TRBD2 (5 bases). V lost 6 bases and J 1 base, leaving 15 bases between the germline ends. Germline V CDR1 and CDR2: MNHNY, SVGAGI (reference sequence). This CDR3 is built from 16 residues. The CDR3: CASSPTTEGNTGELFF. The DNA for the CDR3 is TGTGCCAGCAGCCCTACTACAGAGGGGAACACCGGGGAGCTGTTTTTT.

This clonotype came up a few times. CDR3 DNA sequence: TGTGCCAGCAAGGGTTTGGGGACACCCCTCCACTTT. Its translation is CASKGLGTPLHF. The chain uses TRBV6-2 or TRBV6-3 and TRBJ1-6; D is uncertain. Looked up from germline, CDR1 is MNHEY and CDR2 is SVGEGT. V was cut by 7 bases and J by 11 bases, with 12 bases left in between. This CDR3 comprises 12 residues.

Details on this clonotype: A much larger clone sits a single nucleotide away, making a read error possible. The chain uses TRBV11-2 and TRBJ2-7, with a tentative D call TRBD1 (6 bases). The J call is doubtful: the DNA matches TRBJ2-5 better. The CDR3 has 16 residues. In germline, CDR1 is SGHAT, CDR2 FQNNGV. The CDR3 nucleotides read TGTGCCGGCAGCTTATCAGCGACAGGCCGGAGAGAGACCCAGTACTTC. Protein sequence: CAGSLSATGRRETQYF.

J is TRBJ2-2 and V is TRBV24-1; D unclear. Germline V gives CDR1 KGHDR, CDR2 SFDVKD. The CDR3 runs 15 residues. V dropped 6 bases and J dropped 2 bases, with 12 bases sitting between them. The CDR3 loop reads CATSLSGHNTGELFF. CDR3 in DNA: TGTGCCACCAGTCTATCCGGGCACAACACCGGGGAGCTGTTTTTT.

This clonotype was observed many times. This sequence joins TRBV6-1 and TRBJ2-7; 9 bases line up with TRBD1. This CDR3 is built from 15 residues. Germline V CDR1 and CDR2: MNHNS, SASEGT. V trimming: 10 bases; J trimming: 4 bases; junction bases outside the gene matches: 14. This CDR3 is CATSAEGQGSYEQYF. The DNA for the CDR3 is TGTGCCACCTCAGCAGAGGGACAGGGTAGTTACGAGCAGTACTTC.

This clonotype showed up just a few times. This clone may be a read error of a much larger clone one base away. V and J are TRBV4-3 and TRBJ1-2; D is ambiguous. V shed 1 base and J shed 4 bases, with 13 bases lying between them. Germline CDR1 reads LGHNA; CDR2 reads YSLEER. The CDR3 extends over 15 amino acids. The CDR3 DNA follows: TGCGCCAGCAGCCAAGGGTTTCAGGCAAGCTATGGCTACACCTTC. Protein sequence: CASSQGFQASYGYTF.

About this clonotype itself: A junction boundary mismatches the germline segment, possibly from a read error. This chain links TRBV20-1 with TRBJ2-6, with D tentatively TRBD1 (5 bases). Per germline, CDR1 DFQATT and CDR2 SNEGSKA (reference sequence). CDR3 size: 14 residues. CDR3: CSAIPPGGANVRTF. DNA of the CDR3: TGCAGTGCTATCCCCCCTGGTGGGGCCAACGTCCGGACTTTC.

In its sample, this clonotype was seen a few times. A much larger clone is a single base away; this may be a read error. V usage is TRBV6-1 and J usage is TRBJ2-4; D remains unclear. V lost 5 bases, J lost 6 bases, and 8 bases lay in between. This CDR3 spans 12 amino acids. CDR1 is MNHNS, CDR2 SASEGT, per germline. The CDR3 protein is CASSKSGNIQYF. CDR3 nucleotide sequence: TGTGCCAGCAGTAAATCGGGAAACATTCAGTACTTC.

This clonotype turned up a few times. A much larger clonotype is one base distant, so this may be a read error. This rearrangement joins TRBV3-1 to TRBJ2-7; possibly TRBD2 for D (7 bases). CDR3 length: 14 amino acids. CDR1 and CDR2 from the germline V gene are LGHDT and YNNKEL (reference sequence). With 3 bases removed from V and 7 bases from J, the gap between germline ends came to 16 bases. The CDR3 bases are TGTGCCAGCAGCCAGATGGCGGGGGCTTTGGAGCAGTACTTC. This gives the protein CASSQMAGALEQYF.

The chain is built from TRBV24-1 and TRBJ1-2, with a tentative D call TRBD1 (5 bases). Germline V gene sequence: CDR1 KGHDR, CDR2 SFDVKD. Trimming took 4 bases from V and 4 from J, leaving 15 bases between them. The CDR3 runs to 15 residues. This CDR3 is CATSDPGPRGYGYTF. The CDR3 nucleotides read TGTGCCACCAGTGACCCGGGACCTAGGGGCTATGGCTACACCTTC.

There are a few counts of this clonotype. Just one base apart from a much larger clone, this may be a read error. The rearrangement uses TRBV5-1 and TRBJ2-4, with D perhaps being TRBD1 or TRBD2 (6 bases each). Matching the DNA end better, TRBJ2-7 makes the J call doubtful. Germline V CDR1 and CDR2: SGHRS, YFSETQ. This CDR3 has 15 amino acids. Here the CDR3 DNA reads TGCGCCAGCAGCCCGGAGGGGGGTTCAGCCTCCGAGCAGTACTTC. Translation: CASSPEGGSASEQYF.